This T cell receptor beta chain is drawn from a study of cytomegalovirus exposure and HLA in healthy donors. Study overall: Out of 350 to 400 genotyped donors, 81% belonged to the Caucasian-associated ancestry cluster.

The germline CDR1 and CDR2 sequences are ENHRY and SYGVKD. Trimming left V 6 bases short and J 3 bases short, with 15 bases between. CDR3 length equals 15 residues. Study-wide points: Productive status was seen about 90% or about 30% of the time for most TCR beta V segments in an earlier analysis. A likely sequencing artifact accounted for one observed cluster of highly shared sequence variants.

This PCR relied on a set of 60 Vbeta primers and 13 Jbeta primers. Using immunoSEQ multiplex PCR, the repertoire was profiled, and TCRdb retains in-frame clones only, with some absent. The table lists under 200,000 clones, 75% of them singletons, with less than 5% in the top ten. Concerning this clone: The antigen remains undetermined.

This TCR was recovered from a male donor in good health and CMV-seronegative. Sequenced sample: PBMCs. The V and J genes are TRBV10-3 and TRBJ1-5, with a possible D match to TRBD1 (5 bases). The CDR3 here is CAISPNGGDNQPQHF. For the CDR3, the DNA is TGTGCCATCAGCCCTAATGGGGGGGACAATCAGCCCCAGCATTTT.